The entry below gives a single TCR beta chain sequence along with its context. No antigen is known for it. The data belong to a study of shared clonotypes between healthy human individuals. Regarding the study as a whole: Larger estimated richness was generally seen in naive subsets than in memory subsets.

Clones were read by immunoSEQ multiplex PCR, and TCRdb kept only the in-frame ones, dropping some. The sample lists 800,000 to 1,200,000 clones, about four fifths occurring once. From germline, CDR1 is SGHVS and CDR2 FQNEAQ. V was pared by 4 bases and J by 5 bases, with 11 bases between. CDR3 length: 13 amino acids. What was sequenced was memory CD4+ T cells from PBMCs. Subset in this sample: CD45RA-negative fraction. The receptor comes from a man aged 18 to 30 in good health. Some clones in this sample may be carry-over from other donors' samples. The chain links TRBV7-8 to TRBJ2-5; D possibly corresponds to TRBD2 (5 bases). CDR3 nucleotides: TGTGCCAGCAGCTCACTAGTTCTCGAGACCCAGTACTTC. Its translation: CASSSLVLETQYF.